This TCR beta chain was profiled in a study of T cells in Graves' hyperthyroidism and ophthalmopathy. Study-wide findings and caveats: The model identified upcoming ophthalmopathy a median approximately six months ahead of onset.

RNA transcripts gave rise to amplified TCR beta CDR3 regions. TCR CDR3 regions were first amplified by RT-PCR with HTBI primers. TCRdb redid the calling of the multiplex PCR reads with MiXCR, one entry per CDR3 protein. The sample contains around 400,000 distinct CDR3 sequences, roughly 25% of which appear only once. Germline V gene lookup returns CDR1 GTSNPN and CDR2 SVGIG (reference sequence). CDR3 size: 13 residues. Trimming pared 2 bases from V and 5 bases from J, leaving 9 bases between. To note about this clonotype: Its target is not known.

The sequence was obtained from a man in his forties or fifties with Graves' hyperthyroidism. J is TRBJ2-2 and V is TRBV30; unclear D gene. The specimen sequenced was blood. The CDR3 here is CAWSRSVTGELFF. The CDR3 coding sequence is TGTGCCTGGAGTAGATCCGTAACCGGGGAGCTGTTTTTT. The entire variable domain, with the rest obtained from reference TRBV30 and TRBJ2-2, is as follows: SQTIHQWPATLVQPVGSPLSLECTVEGTSNPNLYWYRQAAGRGLQLLFYSVGIGQISSEVPQNLSASRPQDRQFILSSKKLLLSDSGFYLCAWSRSVTGELFFGEGSRLTVL.